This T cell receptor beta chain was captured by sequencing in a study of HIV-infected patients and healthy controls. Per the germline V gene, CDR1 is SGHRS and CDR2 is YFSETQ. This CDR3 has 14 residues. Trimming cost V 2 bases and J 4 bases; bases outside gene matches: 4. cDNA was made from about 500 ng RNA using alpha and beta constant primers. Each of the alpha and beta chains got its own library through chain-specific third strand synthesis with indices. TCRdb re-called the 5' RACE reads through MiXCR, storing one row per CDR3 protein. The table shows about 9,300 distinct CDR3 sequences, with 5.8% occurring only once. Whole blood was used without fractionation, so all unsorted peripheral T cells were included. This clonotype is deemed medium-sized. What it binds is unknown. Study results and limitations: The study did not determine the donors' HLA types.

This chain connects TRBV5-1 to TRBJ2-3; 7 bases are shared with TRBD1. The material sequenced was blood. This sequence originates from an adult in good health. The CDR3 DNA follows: TGCGCCAGCAGCTTTACAGGGGAACCAGATACGCAGTATTTT. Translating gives CASSFTGEPDTQYF.